Listed here are 10 T cell receptor beta chains from one sample, sequenced in a study of human CD8 memory T cell subsets. Production of TCR beta libraries used UMI-labeled 5' RACE as the method. One entry per CDR3 protein, without DNA, is what TCRdb gives after re-calling the 5' RACE reads. This sample's clone table lists about 17,000 distinct CDR3 sequences. Sample: CD8+ T cells from PBMCs. The receptor source for this set is a human donor in good health.

J is TRBJ2-7 and V is TRBV9. The CDR3 is 17 residues long. Germline V gene sequence: CDR1 SGDLS, CDR2 YYNGEE. The CDR3: CASSVDNRTGSSYEQYF. The whole variable domain, filled in from reference TRBV9 and TRBJ2-7, reads DSGVTQTPKHLITATGQRVTLRCSPRSGDLSVYWYQQSLDQGLQFLIQYYNGEERAKGNILERFSAQQFPDLHSELNLSSLELGDSALYFCASSVDNRTGSSYEQYFGPGTRLTVT.

The chain uses TRBV9 and TRBJ1-1. The CDR3 runs 14 residues. Germline V gene sequence: CDR1 SGDLS, CDR2 YYNGEE. This CDR3 reads CASSVGEGPIRAFF. Full variable domain (outside the CDR3, taken from reference TRBV9 and TRBJ1-1): DSGVTQTPKHLITATGQRVTLRCSPRSGDLSVYWYQQSLDQGLQFLIQYYNGEERAKGNILERFSAQQFPDLHSELNLSSLELGDSALYFCASSVGEGPIRAFFGQGTRLTVV.

Considering frequency, this clonotype is medium-sized (0.01 to 0.1%). The gene calls are TRBV6-6 and TRBJ1-4; TCRdb's D gene call, TRBD1, goes unchecked for lack of DNA. This CDR3 spans 16 amino acids. Per germline, CDR1 MNHNY and CDR2 SVGAGI (reference sequence). The CDR3 is CASSETGGATNEKLFF.

This clonotype is classed as medium-sized by frequency. This rearrangement joins TRBV29-1 to TRBJ1-2; TCRdb indicates TRBD1, and absent DNA this call remains unverified. Germline V gives CDR1 SQVTM, CDR2 ANQGSEA. The CDR3 runs to 13 residues. The CDR3: CSVVVGAFYGYTF.

The chain couples TRBV7-9 to TRBJ1-1; TCRdb lists TRBD1, though no DNA is available to test this call. Germline-derived CDR1 and CDR2 are SEHNR and FQNEAQ (reference sequence). The length of the CDR3 is 15 residues. CDR3 residues: CASSLGTGGRAEAFF.

The CDR3 spells CASSALTSGGARAYEQYF. The chain has TRBV7-2 and TRBJ2-7; the TCRdb D gene call, TRBD2, has no DNA to confirm it. The germline CDR1 and CDR2 sequences are SGHTA and FQGNSA. The CDR3 runs 18 residues.

V and J are TRBV12-3 or TRBV12-4 and TRBJ1-2. There are 12 residues in the CDR3. CDR3 sequence reads: CASSLGGGGYTF.

This chain uses TRBV20-1 with TRBJ2-7; the D call from TCRdb, TRBD1, cannot be confirmed without DNA. This CDR3 spans 14 amino acids. From germline, CDR1 is DFQATT and CDR2 SNEGSKA (reference sequence). CDR3 protein: CSAPWGAAPYEQYF.

The V and J genes are TRBV20-1 and TRBJ2-1; TCRdb designates TRBD1, a call that cannot be tested without DNA. Germline V gene lookup returns CDR1 DFQATT and CDR2 SNEGSKA (reference sequence). This CDR3 contains 14 residues. The CDR3 loop reads CSAQGSGHYNEQFF.

The J gene is TRBJ2-4, the V gene TRBV7-8; TCRdb returns TRBD1, unconfirmable since there is no DNA. Looked up from germline, CDR1 is SGHVS and CDR2 is FQNEAQ. The CDR3 is 14 amino acids. The CDR3: CASSLSATGDIQYF. The complete variable domain, with remaining parts taken from reference TRBV7-8 and TRBJ2-4, reads GAGVSQSPRYKVAKRGQDVALRCDPISGHVSLFWYQQALGQGPEFLTYFQNEAQLDKSGLPSDRFFAERPEGSVSTLKIQRTQQEDSAVYLCASSLSATGDIQYFGAGTRLSVL.